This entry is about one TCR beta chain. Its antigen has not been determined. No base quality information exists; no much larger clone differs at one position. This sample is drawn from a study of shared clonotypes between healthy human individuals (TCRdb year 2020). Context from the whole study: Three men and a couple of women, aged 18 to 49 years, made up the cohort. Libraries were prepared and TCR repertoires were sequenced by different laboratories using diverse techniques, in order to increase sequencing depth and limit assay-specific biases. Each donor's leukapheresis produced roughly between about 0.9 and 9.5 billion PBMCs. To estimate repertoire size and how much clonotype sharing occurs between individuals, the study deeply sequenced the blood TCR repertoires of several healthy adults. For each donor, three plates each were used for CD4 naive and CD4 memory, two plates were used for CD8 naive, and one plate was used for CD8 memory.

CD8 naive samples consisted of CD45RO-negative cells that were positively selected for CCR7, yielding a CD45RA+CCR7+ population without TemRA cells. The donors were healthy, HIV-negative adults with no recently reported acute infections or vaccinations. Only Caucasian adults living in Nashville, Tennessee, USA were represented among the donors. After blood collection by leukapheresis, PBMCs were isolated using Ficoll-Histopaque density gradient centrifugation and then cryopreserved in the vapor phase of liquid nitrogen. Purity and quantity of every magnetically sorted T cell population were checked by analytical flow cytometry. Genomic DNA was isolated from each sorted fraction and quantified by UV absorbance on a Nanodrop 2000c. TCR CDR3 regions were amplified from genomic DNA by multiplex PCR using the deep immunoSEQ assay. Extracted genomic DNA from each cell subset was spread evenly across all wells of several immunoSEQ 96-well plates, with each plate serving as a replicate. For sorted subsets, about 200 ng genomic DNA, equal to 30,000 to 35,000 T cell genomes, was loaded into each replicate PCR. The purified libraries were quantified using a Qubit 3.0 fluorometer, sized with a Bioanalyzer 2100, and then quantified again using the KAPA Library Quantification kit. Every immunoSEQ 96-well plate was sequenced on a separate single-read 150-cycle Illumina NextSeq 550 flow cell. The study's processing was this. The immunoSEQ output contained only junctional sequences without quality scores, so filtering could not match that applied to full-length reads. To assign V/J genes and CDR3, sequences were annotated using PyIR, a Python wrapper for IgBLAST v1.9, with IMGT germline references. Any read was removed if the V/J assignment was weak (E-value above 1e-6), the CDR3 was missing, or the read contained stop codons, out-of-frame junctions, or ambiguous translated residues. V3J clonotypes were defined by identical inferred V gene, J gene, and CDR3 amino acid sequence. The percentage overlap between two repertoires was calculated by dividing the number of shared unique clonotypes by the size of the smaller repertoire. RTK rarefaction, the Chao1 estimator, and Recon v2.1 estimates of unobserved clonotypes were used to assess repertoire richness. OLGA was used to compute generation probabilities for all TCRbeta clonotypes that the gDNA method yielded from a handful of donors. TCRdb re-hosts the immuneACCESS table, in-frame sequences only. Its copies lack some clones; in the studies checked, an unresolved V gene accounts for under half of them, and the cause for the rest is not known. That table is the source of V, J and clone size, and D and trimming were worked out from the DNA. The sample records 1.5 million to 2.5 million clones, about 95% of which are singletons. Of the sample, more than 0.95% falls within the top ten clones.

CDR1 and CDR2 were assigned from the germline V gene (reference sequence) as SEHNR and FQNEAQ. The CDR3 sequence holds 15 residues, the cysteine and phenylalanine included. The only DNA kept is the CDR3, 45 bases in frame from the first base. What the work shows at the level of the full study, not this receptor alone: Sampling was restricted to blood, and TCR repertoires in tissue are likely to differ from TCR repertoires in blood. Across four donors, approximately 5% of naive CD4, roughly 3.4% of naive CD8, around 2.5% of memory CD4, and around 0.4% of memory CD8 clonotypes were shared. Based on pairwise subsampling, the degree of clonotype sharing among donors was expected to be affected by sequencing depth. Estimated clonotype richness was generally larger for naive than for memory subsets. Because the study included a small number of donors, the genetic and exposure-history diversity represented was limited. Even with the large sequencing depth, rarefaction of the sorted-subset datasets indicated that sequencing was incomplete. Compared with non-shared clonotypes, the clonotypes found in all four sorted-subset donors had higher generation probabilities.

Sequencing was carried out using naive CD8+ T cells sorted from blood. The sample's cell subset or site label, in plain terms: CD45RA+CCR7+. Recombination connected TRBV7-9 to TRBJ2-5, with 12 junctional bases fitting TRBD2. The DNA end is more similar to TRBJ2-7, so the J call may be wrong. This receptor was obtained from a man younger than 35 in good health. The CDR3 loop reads CASSSTSGGPPEQYF. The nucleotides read TGTGCCAGCAGCTCCACTAGCGGGGGGCCCCCCGAGCAGTACTTC.